The 11 T cell receptor beta chains below all came from one sample that was sequenced in a study of Ad26.COV2.S vaccination and SARS-CoV-2 variants (dated by TCRdb to 2020 to 2023). The library was obtained by the immunoSEQ multiplex PCR assay. Here the immuneACCESS table is served through TCRdb, limited to in-frame sequences with V and J called. Missing clones are a known gap in these copies; in checked studies unresolved V genes cover under half, and the rest lacks a known reason. Recorded for this sample are about 320,000 clones; approximately 86% of them occurred a single time. The ten largest make up 2% to 2.5% of the sample. Explained via the paper, the treatment or condition label denotes: 15 to 20 received Ad26.COV2.S at low or high dose, single or two shots; a few received placebo; per-sample allocation not given. For vaccine and placebo recipients, the sequenced repertoires came from samples collected on day 63 after the first injection.

Sequenced here: peripheral blood, sampled in a trial of Ad26.COV2.S vaccine versus placebo. The receptors shown here come from a person between 18 and 65 years old who received the Ad26.COV2.S COVID-19 vaccine or a placebo.

The chain employs TRBV4-1 and TRBJ1-5, with D uncertain. The germline V gene encodes CDR1 MGHRA and CDR2 YSYEKL. Trimming left V 4 bases short and J 7 bases short, with 11 bases between. The CDR3 length is 13 residues. As DNA, the CDR3 is TGCGCCAGCAGCCCAACTCCAGAGCAGCCCCAGCATTTT. This codes for CASSPTPEQPQHF.

V usage is TRBV30 and J usage is TRBJ1-1, with no clear D. V was pared by 3 bases and J by 0 bases, with 14 bases between. This CDR3 region has 15 residues. Per the germline V gene, CDR1 is GTSNPN and CDR2 is SVGIG (reference sequence). CDR3 coding DNA: TGTGCCTGGAGACCACGGTGGGAGGTGAACACTGAAGCTTTCTTT. Its translation: CAWRPRWEVNTEAFF. The full variable domain, completed using reference TRBV30 and TRBJ1-1, is SQTIHQWPATLVQPVGSPLSLECTVEGTSNPNLYWYRQAAGRGLQLLFYSVGIGQISSEVPQNLSASRPQDRQFILSSKKLLLSDSGFYLCAWRPRWEVNTEAFFGQGTRLTVV.

This chain uses TRBV6-1 with TRBJ1-3; D is ambiguous. The V end was cut by 2 bases, the J end by 0 bases, with 14 bases between. Looked up from germline, CDR1 is MNHNS and CDR2 is SASEGT. The CDR3 extends over 17 amino acids. In DNA, the CDR3 is TGTGCCAGCAGTGAATTTGGCAGCCTCAGCTCTGGAAACACCATATATTTT. Residues: CASSEFGSLSSGNTIYF.

The chain recombines TRBV9 with TRBJ2-1; 7 nucleotides align to TRBD2. With V trimmed by 4 bases and J by 6 bases, 4 bases remained unmatched. CDR1 and CDR2 (germline): SGDLS, YYNGEE. The CDR3 runs 13 residues. CDR3 amino acids: CASSPSGPNEQFF. In DNA, the CDR3 is TGTGCCAGCAGCCCTAGCGGTCCCAATGAGCAGTTCTTC. The variable domain in full, with the rest retrieved from reference TRBV9 and TRBJ2-1, is DSGVTQTPKHLITATGQRVTLRCSPRSGDLSVYWYQQSLDQGLQFLIQYYNGEERAKGNILERFSAQQFPDLHSELNLSSLELGDSALYFCASSPSGPNEQFFGPGTRLTVL.

The chain joins TRBV24-1 to TRBJ1-1; D is ambiguous. With 3 bases removed from V and 6 bases from J, the gap between germline ends came to 7 bases. This CDR3 contains 12 residues. Germline values: CDR1 KGHDR, CDR2 SFDVKD. CDR3 region: CATSDMGSEAFF. Written as DNA, the CDR3 is TGTGCCACCAGTGATATGGGGTCTGAAGCTTTCTTT.

This clone came up once. The gene calls are TRBV5-4 and TRBJ2-3, with no clear D. Germline values: CDR1 SGHNT, CDR2 YYREEE (reference sequence). This CDR3 comprises 16 residues. V shed 0 bases and J shed 0 bases, with 11 bases lying between them. The CDR3 reads CASSLAKRSSTDTQYF. The CDR3 DNA reads TGTGCCAGCAGCTTGGCGAAGCGATCTAGCACAGATACGCAGTATTTT.

The count of this clone is one. J is TRBJ1-5 and V is TRBV4-1, with D tentatively TRBD1 (5 bases). Germline-derived CDR1 and CDR2 are MGHRA and YSYEKL. The CDR3 extends over 14 amino acids. V dropped 4 bases and J dropped 2 bases, with 9 bases sitting between them. CDR3 sequence reads: CASSPGGGNQPQHF. DNA for the CDR3: TGCGCCAGCAGCCCGGGGGGGGGCAATCAGCCCCAGCATTTT.

The chain uses TRBV2 and TRBJ1-1; unclear D gene. The CDR3 runs 11 residues. Deletions cut 7 bases from V and 6 bases from J, with 9 bases between. Germline values: CDR1 SNHLY, CDR2 FYNNEI. The CDR3 loop reads CASIGVAEAFF. CDR3 coding DNA: TGTGCCAGCATCGGTGTAGCTGAAGCTTTCTTT.

CDR3 sequence: CASSPRTGEKTQYF. In DNA form, the CDR3 reads TGTGCCAGTAGTCCACGGACAGGGGAAAAGACCCAGTACTTC. This chain links TRBV19 with TRBJ2-5, with 9 positions matching TRBD1. The germline CDR1 and CDR2 sequences are LNHDA and SQIVND (reference sequence). The V and J ends lost 5 bases and 6 bases, in that order; junction bases with no gene match: 7. CDR3 size: 14 residues.

This clone has more than one count but fewer than ten. The J gene is TRBJ2-5, the V gene TRBV28, with 8 bases lining up with TRBD1. V gave up 1 base and J gave up 0 bases; unmatched junction bases: 4. This CDR3 comprises 16 residues. Germline assignment: CDR1 MDHEN and CDR2 SYDVKM. Here the CDR3 DNA reads TGTGCCAGCAGTTTATCAGGGGGCGAGTACCAAGAGACCCAGTACTTC. It encodes CASSLSGGEYQETQYF.

This clone has more than one count but fewer than ten. The V gene is TRBV10-3, the J gene TRBJ2-2, with 9 bases lining up with TRBD2. Germline CDR1 ENHRY, CDR2 SYGVKD. CDR3 length: 14 amino acids. The V segment lost 8 bases and the J segment 5 bases; nucleotides outside the gene matches: 6. CDR3 sequence reads: CAIPAGGRTGELFF. In DNA, the CDR3 is TGTGCCATCCCGGCGGGGGGGCGAACCGGGGAGCTGTTTTTT.